The 12 T cell receptor beta chains below come from one sample, sequenced in a study of shared clonotypes between healthy human individuals. The method was immunoSEQ multiplex PCR; TCRdb's version includes in-frame clones alone and lacks a portion of them. The sample lists hundreds of thousands of clones; 90% to 97% were seen once. CD45RO-negative cells were positively selected for CCR7, leaving out terminally differentiated effector memory CD45RA+ cells. The source material was naive CD8+ T cells sorted from blood. Receptor source: a woman in her thirties in good health.

In this sample, this clone turned up once. V and J are TRBV4-1 and TRBJ2-5, with 10 positions matching TRBD2. The germline gives CDR1 MGHRA, CDR2 YSYEKL. The V gene end was trimmed by 4 bases and the J gene end by 7 bases; junction bases not matched to a gene: 12. The CDR3 runs to 16 residues. CDR3 DNA: TGCGCCAGCAGCCCCCTCCCAGCGGGAGGGCCAGGGACCCAGTACTTC. Residues: CASSPLPAGGPGTQYF.

The chain uses TRBV5-1 and TRBJ2-6; D gene unclear. This CDR3 has 14 amino acids. Germline V CDR1 and CDR2: SGHRS, YFSETQ. With 0 bases removed from V and 3 bases from J, the gap between germline ends came to 4 bases. Written as DNA, the CDR3 is TGCGCCAGCAGCTTGGATCGTGGGGCCAACGTCCTGACTTTC. Its translation: CASSLDRGANVLTF.

The rearrangement joins TRBV7-9 to TRBJ2-1, with TRBD1 identical over 8 bases. Germline V CDR1 and CDR2: SEHNR, FQNEAQ (reference sequence). This CDR3 comprises 15 residues. Losses at the gene ends were 4 bases for V and 3 bases for J; bases not matched to a gene: 5. This CDR3 is CASSSTGASYNEQFF. The CDR3 DNA reads TGTGCCAGCAGCTCGACAGGGGCTAGCTACAATGAGCAGTTCTTC.

The rearrangement uses TRBV7-3 and TRBJ2-7; the D gene is possibly TRBD2 (5 bases). Germline CDR1 reads SGHTA; CDR2 reads FQGTGA. V lost 2 bases and J lost 5, with 16 bases in between. CDR3 length: 15 residues. The CDR3 DNA sequence: TGTGCCAGCAGCTTATTTGTTGGCGGGTTCAACGAGCAGTACTTC. Its protein product is CASSLFVGGFNEQYF.

This clone was recorded only once. The chain is built from TRBV2 and TRBJ2-7; D is possibly TRBD1 (5 bases). The CDR3 length is 14 residues. Germline CDR1 SNHLY, CDR2 FYNNEI. V was shortened by 3 bases and J by 0 bases, with 9 bases between the two germline ends. CDR3 coding DNA: TGTGCCAGCAGTGATGGAAGGGGCTCCTACGAGCAGTACTTC. Translating it yields CASSDGRGSYEQYF.

This clone was seen only once. The V gene is TRBV29-1, the J gene TRBJ2-1; D is perhaps TRBD2 (6 bases). Per the germline V gene, CDR1 is SQVTM and CDR2 is ANQGSEA. The length of the CDR3 is 13 residues. Trimming took off 0 bases at V and 7 bases at J, with 10 bases between the two ends. The CDR3 loop reads CSVEEGGKNEQFF. In nucleotides, the CDR3 is TGCAGCGTTGAAGAAGGAGGGAAGAATGAGCAGTTCTTC.

The chain employs TRBV27 and TRBJ2-2; 14 positions agree with TRBD2. The CDR3 sequence is 15 residues long. Germline CDR1 is MNHEY and CDR2 is SMNVEV (reference sequence). The ends lost 4 bases at V and 7 bases at J; junction bases unmatched: 2. This CDR3 is CASSWGTSGGGELFF. Written as DNA, the CDR3 is TGTGCCAGCAGTTGGGGGACTAGCGGGGGCGGGGAGCTGTTTTTT.

A remark on this clone: The sample has other DNA sequences that encode this CDR3 too. V is TRBV2 and J is TRBJ2-7; D not resolved. The CDR3 consists of 10 residues. V was shortened by 2 bases and J by 4 bases, with 0 bases between the two germline ends. Germline assignment: CDR1 SNHLY and CDR2 FYNNEI. The CDR3 DNA sequence: TGTGCCAGCAGTGAATACGAGCAGTACTTC. Encoded protein: CASSEYEQYF.

This chain uses TRBV19 with TRBJ1-2; a weak D match, TRBD1 (6 bases). The CDR3 runs 13 residues. The V and J ends lost 2 bases and 3 bases respectively, with 7 bases between them. In germline, CDR1 is LNHDA, CDR2 SQIVND (reference sequence). CDR3 loop: CASSIRTDYGYTF. CDR3 bases: TGTGCCAGTAGTATAAGGACAGACTATGGCTACACCTTC.

As concerns this clone: Germline is not matched at one junction end, which may reflect a read error. This chain joins TRBV28 and TRBJ2-7, with D perhaps given as TRBD1 or TRBD2 (5 bases each). CDR1 MDHEN and CDR2 SYDVKM come from the germline V gene. This CDR3 comprises 14 residues. The CDR3, as DNA: TGTGCCACCAGTTTCTCGGGGCGAACCTACGAGCAGTACTTC. It specifies CATSFSGRTYEQYF.

This sequence joins TRBV7-7 and TRBJ1-1; the D gene is possibly TRBD1 (5 bases). The CDR3 runs 14 residues. Germline lookup yields CDR1 SSHAT and CDR2 FNYEAQ (reference sequence). The V end lost 5 bases, the J end lost 1 base, and 11 bases lay between the germline ends. The CDR3 sequence is CASSPTVSNTEAFF. For the CDR3, the DNA is TGTGCCAGCAGCCCGACAGTCTCGAACACTGAAGCTTTCTTT.

The V and J genes are TRBV28 and TRBJ2-5; 7 positions match TRBD2. The V gene's germline CDR1 is MDHEN and CDR2 SYDVKM. The CDR3 spans 16 residues. V lost 4 bases to trimming and J lost 0 bases; unmatched junction nucleotides: 8. In nucleotides, the CDR3 is TGTGCCAGCAGTTCAACAGCGGGAACGTACCAAGAGACCCAGTACTTC. Its protein is CASSSTAGTYQETQYF.